These T cell receptor beta chains were read from a single sample in a study of OX40 agonist ivuxolimab in advanced cancers. Using immunoSEQ multiplex PCR, the repertoire was profiled, and TCRdb retains in-frame clones only, with some absent. The sample carries approximately 80,000 clones, 91% recorded once. The sample was CD4+ or CD8+ T cells sorted from blood, taken in a trial of the OX40 agonist ivuxolimab. Every receptor here comes from an adult with an advanced solid tumor such as melanoma, head and neck, liver or kidney cancer. The CDR3 runs from the conserved cysteine through the conserved F or W. D genes are given only for firm matches. Clone size is not always given. Where it is, it says once, few, many or a class for expanded clones.

D gene: -; clone size: -; J gene: TRBJ1-4; V gene: TRBV27; CDR3 protein: CASSLWATNEKLFF; CDR3 DNA: TGTGCCAGCAGTTTATGGGCAACTAATGAAAAACTGTTTTTT
D gene: -; clone size: -; J gene: TRBJ1-3; V gene: TRBV6-1; CDR3 protein: CASSDRVENTIYF; CDR3 DNA: TGTGCCAGCAGTGACAGGGTTGAAAACACCATATATTTT
D gene: -; clone size: -; J gene: TRBJ1-1; V gene: TRBV28; CDR3 protein: CASSFGGAGSEAFF; CDR3 DNA: TGTGCCAGCAGTTTTGGGGGGGCGGGATCTGAAGCTTTCTTT
D gene: -; clone size: -; J gene: TRBJ1-6; V gene: TRBV9; CDR3 protein: CASSARSGSYNSPLHF; CDR3 DNA: TGTGCCAGCAGCGCCCGCTCTGGATCCTATAATTCACCCCTCCACTTT
D gene: TRBD1; clone size: once; J gene: TRBJ1-1; V gene: TRBV6-5; CDR3 protein: CASRLGQGIEAFF; CDR3 DNA: TGTGCCAGCAGGCTCGGACAGGGAATTGAAGCTTTCTTT
D gene: -; clone size: -; J gene: TRBJ1-5; V gene: TRBV19; CDR3 protein: CASRTSDRRGQPQHF; CDR3 DNA: TGTGCCAGTAGGACTTCCGACAGACGGGGTCAGCCCCAGCATTTT
D gene: -; clone size: -; J gene: TRBJ1-6; V gene: TRBV30; CDR3 protein: CAWSSWVNSPLHF; CDR3 DNA: TGTGCCTGGAGTTCTTGGGTAAATTCACCCCTCCACTTT
D gene: -; clone size: -; J gene: TRBJ2-3; V gene: TRBV14; CDR3 protein: CASSQDTGGPDTQYF; CDR3 DNA: TGTGCCAGCAGCCAAGATACGGGGGGCCCAGATACGCAGTATTTT
D gene: -; clone size: -; J gene: TRBJ1-5; V gene: TRBV28; CDR3 protein: CASSLDSINQPQHF; CDR3 DNA: TGTGCCAGCAGCCTCGACAGCATCAATCAGCCCCAGCATTTT
D gene: -; clone size: -; J gene: TRBJ2-3; V gene: TRBV9; CDR3 protein: CASSYSTDTQYF; CDR3 DNA: TGTGCCAGCAGCTACAGCACAGATACGCAGTATTTT
D gene: -; clone size: -; J gene: TRBJ1-1; V gene: TRBV19; CDR3 protein: CASSIDRRGTEAFF; CDR3 DNA: TGTGCCAGTAGTATAGATCGAAGAGGCACTGAAGCTTTCTTT
D gene: TRBD2; clone size: -; J gene: TRBJ2-7; V gene: TRBV28; CDR3 protein: CASSLLLAGGQHYEQYF; CDR3 DNA: TGTGCCAGCAGTTTATTACTAGCGGGGGGCCAACACTACGAGCAGTACTTC
D gene: -; clone size: -; J gene: TRBJ2-1; V gene: TRBV7-8; CDR3 protein: CASSLALFEQFF; CDR3 DNA: TGTGCCAGCAGCTTAGCGCTCTTTGAGCAGTTCTTC
D gene: -; clone size: few; J gene: TRBJ2-3; V gene: TRBV13; CDR3 protein: CASSFADTQYF; CDR3 DNA: TGTGCCAGCAGCTTTGCAGATACGCAGTATTTT
D gene: TRBD1; clone size: -; J gene: TRBJ1-2; V gene: TRBV6-1; CDR3 protein: CASTTGVFGYTF; CDR3 DNA: TGTGCCAGCACGACAGGGGTTTTTGGCTACACCTTC
D gene: -; clone size: -; J gene: TRBJ1-5; V gene: TRBV4-1; CDR3 protein: CASSHGGIVQPQHF; CDR3 DNA: TGCGCCAGCAGCCATGGAGGGATCGTGCAGCCCCAGCATTTT
D gene: -; clone size: -; J gene: TRBJ1-6; V gene: TRBV10-3; CDR3 protein: CAISEPAPNSPLHF; CDR3 DNA: TGTGCCATCAGTGAGCCGGCCCCGAATTCACCCCTCCACTTT
D gene: -; clone size: few; J gene: TRBJ2-6; V gene: TRBV27; CDR3 protein: CASSLSGANVLTF; CDR3 DNA: TGTGCCAGCAGTTTATCTGGGGCCAACGTCCTGACTTTC
D gene: -; clone size: -; J gene: TRBJ1-3; V gene: TRBV6-6; CDR3 protein: CASSYSGPGNTIYF; CDR3 DNA: TGTGCCAGCAGTTACTCTGGTCCGGGAAACACCATATATTTT
D gene: TRBD1; clone size: -; J gene: TRBJ2-5; V gene: TRBV7-8; CDR3 protein: CASSLVTGKVSQETQYF; CDR3 DNA: TGTGCCAGCAGCTTAGTGACAGGGAAAGTCAGCCAAGAGACCCAGTACTTC
D gene: -; clone size: once; J gene: TRBJ1-5; V gene: TRBV7-9; CDR3 protein: CATAGREGNQPQHF; CDR3 DNA: TGTGCCACAGCAGGAAGGGAGGGCAATCAGCCCCAGCATTTT
D gene: -; clone size: once; J gene: TRBJ1-1; V gene: TRBV14; CDR3 protein: CASSYLGVGTEAFF; CDR3 DNA: TGTGCCAGCAGCTACCTAGGGGTGGGCACTGAAGCTTTCTTT
D gene: TRBD2; clone size: -; J gene: TRBJ2-3; V gene: TRBV5-1; CDR3 protein: CASSSQREKPDTQYF; CDR3 DNA: TGCGCCAGCAGCTCTCAGCGGGAGAAACCAGATACGCAGTATTTT
D gene: TRBD2; clone size: -; J gene: TRBJ2-3; V gene: TRBV28; CDR3 protein: CASSQFSGGASDTQYF; CDR3 DNA: TGTGCCAGCAGTCAATTTAGCGGGGGGGCGTCAGATACGCAGTATTTT
D gene: -; clone size: once; J gene: TRBJ1-6; V gene: TRBV5-4; CDR3 protein: CASSFQGGNSPLHF; CDR3 DNA: TGTGCCAGCAGCTTCCAGGGTGGAAATTCACCCCTCCACTTT
D gene: TRBD1; clone size: -; J gene: TRBJ1-1; V gene: TRBV30; CDR3 protein: CAWRLDRGTVAPNTEAFF; CDR3 DNA: TGTGCCTGGAGACTTGATCGGGGGACAGTTGCACCGAACACTGAAGCTTTCTTT
D gene: -; clone size: once; J gene: TRBJ2-3; V gene: TRBV9; CDR3 protein: CASSPRRADTQYF; CDR3 DNA: TGTGCCAGCAGCCCCCGGCGGGCAGATACGCAGTATTTT
D gene: -; clone size: once; J gene: TRBJ2-1; V gene: TRBV18; CDR3 protein: CASSRTNFNEQFF; CDR3 DNA: TGTGCCAGCTCGCGAACTAATTTCAATGAGCAGTTCTTC
D gene: -; clone size: -; J gene: TRBJ2-7; V gene: TRBV28; CDR3 protein: CASSFPRRMKEQYF; CDR3 DNA: TGTGCCAGCAGTTTTCCCCGTAGGATGAAGGAGCAGTACTTC
D gene: TRBD2; clone size: -; J gene: TRBJ2-1; V gene: TRBV19; CDR3 protein: CASRKGLAGDHEQFF; CDR3 DNA: TGTGCCAGTAGAAAGGGACTAGCGGGAGACCATGAGCAGTTCTTC
D gene: TRBD1; clone size: -; J gene: TRBJ1-6; V gene: TRBV30; CDR3 protein: CAWSTGQGNSPLHF; CDR3 DNA: TGTGCCTGGAGTACCGGACAGGGCAATTCACCCCTCCACTTT
D gene: -; clone size: -; J gene: TRBJ1-4; V gene: TRBV28; CDR3 protein: CASSLPTDRNEKLFF; CDR3 DNA: TGTGCCAGCAGTTTGCCCACCGACAGGAATGAAAAACTGTTTTTT
D gene: TRBD1; clone size: -; J gene: TRBJ1-6; V gene: TRBV28; CDR3 protein: CASILTGSNSPLHF; CDR3 DNA: TGTGCCAGCATCCTGACAGGGTCTAATTCACCCCTCCACTTT
D gene: TRBD1; clone size: -; J gene: TRBJ1-2; V gene: TRBV6-4; CDR3 protein: CASSDSNRGTGGYTF; CDR3 DNA: TGTGCCAGCAGTGACTCGAACAGGGGGACGGGTGGCTACACCTTC
D gene: -; clone size: -; J gene: TRBJ2-1; V gene: TRBV20-1; CDR3 protein: CSARVGSAKFF; CDR3 DNA: TGCAGTGCTAGAGTGGGGTCAGCTAAGTTCTTC
D gene: -; clone size: -; J gene: TRBJ2-2; V gene: TRBV11-2; CDR3 protein: CASSGSTGELFF; CDR3 DNA: TGTGCCAGCAGCGGCAGCACCGGGGAGCTGTTTTTT
D gene: TRBD2; clone size: -; J gene: TRBJ2-1; V gene: TRBV19; CDR3 protein: CASSIDPLAGRPYNEQFF; CDR3 DNA: TGTGCCAGTAGTATAGATCCGCTAGCGGGACGTCCTTACAATGAGCAGTTCTTC
D gene: -; clone size: once; J gene: TRBJ1-5; V gene: TRBV7-2; CDR3 protein: CASSLDREGQPQHF; CDR3 DNA: TGTGCCAGCAGCTTAGACAGGGAAGGGCAGCCCCAGCATTTT
D gene: -; clone size: few; J gene: TRBJ1-2; V gene: TRBV19; CDR3 protein: CASSALDAAYGYTF; CDR3 DNA: TGTGCCAGTAGTGCCCTGGACGCCGCCTATGGCTACACCTTC
D gene: -; clone size: -; J gene: TRBJ2-1; V gene: TRBV18; CDR3 protein: CASSPPVTDSYNEQFF; CDR3 DNA: TGTGCCAGCTCACCACCGGTTACTGACTCCTACAATGAGCAGTTCTTC
D gene: TRBD1; clone size: once; J gene: TRBJ1-3; V gene: TRBV6-5; CDR3 protein: CASRQGSSGNTIYF; CDR3 DNA: TGTGCCAGCAGACAGGGGAGCTCTGGAAACACCATATATTTT
D gene: -; clone size: -; J gene: TRBJ1-2; V gene: TRBV6-6; CDR3 protein: CASSYSGEGYTF; CDR3 DNA: TGTGCCAGCAGTTACTCCGGGGAGGGCTACACCTTC
D gene: -; clone size: -; J gene: TRBJ2-1; V gene: TRBV11-2; CDR3 protein: CASSPGGNEQFF; CDR3 DNA: TGTGCCAGCAGCCCAGGGGGGAATGAGCAGTTCTTC
D gene: TRBD1; clone size: -; J gene: TRBJ1-6; V gene: TRBV28; CDR3 protein: CASAGGSSYNSPLHF; CDR3 DNA: TGTGCCAGCGCAGGGGGCAGTAGTTATAATTCACCCCTCCACTTT
D gene: -; clone size: -; J gene: TRBJ2-3; V gene: TRBV6-5; CDR3 protein: CASGDRGFVTDTQYF; CDR3 DNA: TGTGCCAGCGGGGACCGGGGCTTCGTCACAGATACGCAGTATTTT
D gene: TRBD2; clone size: -; J gene: TRBJ2-3; V gene: TRBV9; CDR3 protein: CASSDRLAGGPPDTQYF; CDR3 DNA: TGTGCCAGCAGCGACCGACTAGCGGGAGGGCCGCCAGATACGCAGTATTTT
D gene: -; clone size: -; J gene: TRBJ2-1; V gene: TRBV6-1; CDR3 protein: CASRGVSSYNEQFF; CDR3 DNA: TGTGCCAGCAGGGGAGTAAGCTCCTACAATGAGCAGTTCTTC
D gene: -; clone size: -; J gene: TRBJ1-6; V gene: TRBV27; CDR3 protein: CASSFSPPGLSYNSPLHF; CDR3 DNA: TGTGCCAGCAGTTTTTCGCCGCCCGGCCTATCCTATAATTCACCCCTCCACTTT
D gene: -; clone size: -; J gene: TRBJ2-5; V gene: TRBV5-5; CDR3 protein: CASIPTRSQETQYF; CDR3 DNA: TGTGCCAGCATACCTACACGATCACAAGAGACCCAGTACTTC
D gene: TRBD1; clone size: -; J gene: TRBJ1-2; V gene: TRBV19; CDR3 protein: CASSMVKSGQGYGYTF; CDR3 DNA: TGTGCCAGTAGTATGGTAAAGTCCGGACAGGGGTATGGCTACACCTTC
D gene: TRBD1; clone size: -; J gene: TRBJ2-7; V gene: TRBV4-1; CDR3 protein: CASSPTRDRGDYEQYF; CDR3 DNA: TGCGCCAGCAGCCCAACTCGGGACAGGGGGGACTACGAGCAGTACTTC
D gene: -; clone size: -; J gene: TRBJ1-6; V gene: TRBV18; CDR3 protein: CASSPRKQGWRNSPLHF; CDR3 DNA: TGTGCCAGCTCACCACGGAAACAGGGATGGCGGAATTCACCCCTCCACTTT
D gene: -; clone size: -; J gene: TRBJ2-3; V gene: TRBV4-2; CDR3 protein: CASSQDVMGGLLGTQYF; CDR3 DNA: TGTGCCAGCAGCCAAGATGTAATGGGGGGCCTCCTCGGTACGCAGTATTTT
D gene: -; clone size: -; J gene: TRBJ1-2; V gene: TRBV4-3; CDR3 protein: CASRPTSASNYGYTF; CDR3 DNA: TGCGCCAGCAGACCCACTTCAGCATCTAACTATGGCTACACCTTC
D gene: -; clone size: -; J gene: TRBJ1-5; V gene: TRBV19; CDR3 protein: CASSIVGEYSNQPQHF; CDR3 DNA: TGTGCCAGTAGTATAGTCGGAGAATATAGCAATCAGCCCCAGCATTTT